This T cell receptor beta chain was sequenced for a study of T cell responses to AZD1222 COVID-19 vaccine. Germline lookup yields CDR1 MDHEN and CDR2 SYDVKM. This CDR3 has 15 residues. The V gene lost 9 bases and the J gene lost 0 bases, with 15 bases spanning the gap. Produced via immunoSEQ multiplex PCR; TCRdb's table is partial and in-frame only. Here the sample spans about 57,000 clones, approximately 86% being singletons. The rearrangement joins TRBV28 to TRBJ2-1, with a possible D match to TRBD2 (5 bases). Sequenced material: peripheral blood, taken on day 0 of AZD1222 vaccination. The sequence was collected from an adult in good health. The DNA of the CDR3 is TGTGCCAGTCAAAAGCTCGGGGACTCCTACAATGAGCAGTTCTTC. Encoded protein: CASQKLGDSYNEQFF.